Listed below are T cell receptor beta chains from one sample, sequenced in a study of blood T cells in healthy people across ages. MiXCR, applied by TCRdb to the 5' RACE reads, yields one record per CDR3 protein. The table includes about 1.4 million distinct CDR3 sequences, almost 60% detected once. The sample taken for sequencing was blood. These receptors all stem from a man aged 18 to 30 in good health. Each CDR3 is given with its conserved first and last residue. Each record gives: J gene, V gene, D gene, clone size, CDR3 protein, CDR3 DNA. D genes are given only for firm matches. Clone size is not always given. Where it is, it says once, few, many or a class for expanded clones.

j_call: TRBJ2-7; v_call: TRBV29-1; d_call: -; clone_size: -; cdr3_aa: CSVEVTSSHNEQYF; cdr3_nt: TGCAGCGTTGAAGTAACTAGCAGCCACAATGAGCAGTACTTC
j_call: TRBJ2-1; v_call: TRBV29-1; d_call: -; clone_size: -; cdr3_aa: CSVEASVRWDEQFF; cdr3_nt: TGCAGCGTGGAGGCTAGCGTCAGATGGGATGAGCAGTTCTTC
j_call: TRBJ2-3; v_call: TRBV4-2; d_call: TRBD2; clone_size: -; cdr3_aa: CASSPAGGLTDTQYF; cdr3_nt: TGTGCCAGCAGCCCAGCGGGAGGGTTGACAGATACGCAGTATTTT
j_call: TRBJ2-7; v_call: TRBV29-1; d_call: -; clone_size: once; cdr3_aa: CSGGGTSSYNEQYF; cdr3_nt: TGCAGCGGGGGCGGGACGAGCTCCTACAATGAGCAGTACTTC
j_call: TRBJ2-7; v_call: TRBV10-3; d_call: -; clone_size: few; cdr3_aa: CAISDATTQYF; cdr3_nt: TGTGCCATCAGTGATGCGACTACCCAGTACTTC
j_call: TRBJ2-4; v_call: TRBV28; d_call: -; clone_size: -; cdr3_aa: CASSLFRRRGTEKNIQYF; cdr3_nt: TGTGCCAGCAGTTTATTCCGGAGGCGGGGGACAGAAAAAAACATTCAGTACTTC
j_call: TRBJ1-5; v_call: TRBV20-1; d_call: TRBD1; clone_size: -; cdr3_aa: CSATKTGFSNQPQHF; cdr3_nt: TGCAGTGCTACTAAGACAGGGTTTAGCAATCAGCCCCAGCATTTT
j_call: TRBJ1-1; v_call: TRBV29-1; d_call: -; clone_size: few; cdr3_aa: CSLRKPDLSTEAFF; cdr3_nt: TGCAGCCTTAGGAAACCCGATTTGAGCACTGAAGCTTTCTTT
j_call: TRBJ2-6; v_call: TRBV10-3; d_call: TRBD1; clone_size: -; cdr3_aa: CAISKLTGTGFSEANVLTF; cdr3_nt: TGTGCCATCAGCAAACTTACCGGGACAGGTTTCTCTGAGGCCAACGTCCTGACTTTC
j_call: TRBJ2-7; v_call: TRBV20-1; d_call: -; clone_size: -; cdr3_aa: CSARDPYRESYEQYF; cdr3_nt: TGCAGTGCTAGAGACCCCTACAGGGAATCCTACGAGCAGTACTTC
j_call: TRBJ2-1; v_call: TRBV2; d_call: -; clone_size: -; cdr3_aa: CASSERVAYNEQFF; cdr3_nt: TGTGCCAGCAGTGAACGCGTAGCCTACAATGAGCAGTTCTTC
j_call: TRBJ2-5; v_call: TRBV28; d_call: -; clone_size: once; cdr3_aa: CASRIGRRQETQYF; cdr3_nt: TGTGCCAGCCGAATCGGACGCCGCCAAGAGACCCAGTACTTC
j_call: TRBJ2-6; v_call: TRBV4-1; d_call: -; clone_size: few; cdr3_aa: CASSQSQDFSGANVLTF; cdr3_nt: TGCGCCAGCAGCCAGAGCCAGGATTTCTCTGGGGCCAACGTCCTGACTTTC
j_call: TRBJ2-2; v_call: TRBV21-1; d_call: -; clone_size: once; cdr3_aa: CASSKGRNTGELFF; cdr3_nt: TGTGCCAGCAGCAAAGGGAGGAACACCGGGGAGCTGTTTTTT
j_call: TRBJ2-7; v_call: TRBV7-9; d_call: TRBD1; clone_size: -; cdr3_aa: CASSSTGTGPLYEQYF; cdr3_nt: TGTGCCAGCAGCTCTACCGGGACAGGCCCTCTTTACGAGCAGTACTTC
j_call: TRBJ2-4; v_call: TRBV4-1; d_call: -; clone_size: few; cdr3_aa: CASSQEAVRVQSIQYF; cdr3_nt: TGCGCCAGCAGCCAAGAAGCTGTGAGGGTACAAAGCATTCAGTACTTC
j_call: TRBJ2-1; v_call: TRBV4-2; d_call: -; clone_size: few; cdr3_aa: CASSQDNRPTEQFF; cdr3_nt: TGTGCCAGCAGCCAAGATAATCGGCCTACTGAGCAGTTCTTC
j_call: TRBJ2-1; v_call: TRBV5-5; d_call: TRBD1; clone_size: -; cdr3_aa: CASSPGTGGFDEQFF; cdr3_nt: TGTGCCAGCAGCCCGGGGACAGGGGGTTTCGATGAGCAGTTCTTC
j_call: TRBJ2-7; v_call: TRBV2; d_call: TRBD2; clone_size: once; cdr3_aa: CASSGTSGVYNEQYF; cdr3_nt: TGTGCCAGCAGTGGGACTAGCGGGGTCTACAATGAGCAGTACTTC
j_call: TRBJ1-2; v_call: TRBV12-3/TRBV12-4; d_call: TRBD1; clone_size: few; cdr3_aa: CASSLTPWDSNYGYTF; cdr3_nt: TGTGCCAGCAGTTTAACCCCATGGGACAGTAACTATGGCTACACCTTC
j_call: TRBJ2-3; v_call: TRBV29-1; d_call: -; clone_size: few; cdr3_aa: CSVYGIRTDTQYF; cdr3_nt: TGCAGCGTTTATGGTATCCGCACAGATACGCAGTATTTT
j_call: TRBJ1-2; v_call: TRBV15; d_call: -; clone_size: once; cdr3_aa: CATSTSVSPGYTF; cdr3_nt: TGTGCCACCAGCACTTCGGTGAGCCCGGGATACACCTTC
j_call: TRBJ2-7; v_call: TRBV27; d_call: TRBD1; clone_size: -; cdr3_aa: CASGRDRSYEQYF; cdr3_nt: TGTGCCAGCGGCCGGGACAGGTCTTACGAGCAGTACTTC
j_call: TRBJ1-4; v_call: TRBV27; d_call: TRBD1; clone_size: -; cdr3_aa: CASSLGTGIEKLFF; cdr3_nt: TGTGCCAGCAGTTTAGGGACAGGGATTGAAAAACTGTTTTTT
j_call: TRBJ2-5; v_call: TRBV20-1; d_call: TRBD2; clone_size: -; cdr3_aa: CSATLAGLQEAQYF; cdr3_nt: TGCAGTGCTACCCTAGCGGGGCTCCAAGAGGCCCAGTACTTC
j_call: TRBJ2-4; v_call: TRBV5-6; d_call: TRBD1; clone_size: few; cdr3_aa: CASSPHLRDRVQNIQYF; cdr3_nt: TGTGCCAGCAGCCCTCACCTCCGGGACAGGGTCCAAAACATTCAGTACTTC
j_call: TRBJ1-4; v_call: TRBV7-9; d_call: -; clone_size: few; cdr3_aa: CASSRDTRNEKLFF; cdr3_nt: TGTGCCAGCAGCAGGGACACTAGGAATGAAAAACTGTTTTTT
j_call: TRBJ2-7; v_call: TRBV29-1; d_call: -; clone_size: few; cdr3_aa: CSVEGEGEQYF; cdr3_nt: TGCAGCGTTGAAGGGGAAGGTGAGCAGTACTTC
j_call: TRBJ1-2; v_call: TRBV6-1; d_call: -; clone_size: -; cdr3_aa: CATLMGSGYTF; cdr3_nt: TGTGCCACCCTAATGGGGTCTGGCTACACCTTC
j_call: TRBJ1-1; v_call: TRBV12-3/TRBV12-4; d_call: -; clone_size: -; cdr3_aa: CASIPDSRRNTEAFF; cdr3_nt: TGTGCCAGCATCCCAGACTCGAGGCGGAACACTGAAGCTTTCTTT
j_call: TRBJ2-3; v_call: TRBV7-6; d_call: -; clone_size: -; cdr3_aa: CASSTLPGVTDTQYF; cdr3_nt: TGTGCCAGCAGCACCCTCCCGGGAGTCACAGATACGCAGTATTTT
j_call: TRBJ2-7; v_call: TRBV3-1; d_call: -; clone_size: few; cdr3_aa: CASSQQGEQYF; cdr3_nt: TGTGCCAGCAGCCAACAGGGCGAGCAGTACTTC
j_call: TRBJ2-4; v_call: TRBV19; d_call: TRBD1; clone_size: -; cdr3_aa: CASSLDRLRNIQYF; cdr3_nt: TGTGCCAGTAGTTTGGACAGGCTCAGAAACATTCAGTACTTC
j_call: TRBJ2-5; v_call: TRBV5-1; d_call: -; clone_size: -; cdr3_aa: CASSLQGLKETQYF; cdr3_nt: TGCGCCAGCAGCTTGCAGGGTTTAAAAGAGACCCAGTACTTC
j_call: TRBJ2-1; v_call: TRBV6-6; d_call: TRBD1; clone_size: -; cdr3_aa: CASIDQIRGNEQFF; cdr3_nt: TGTGCCAGCATCGATCAGATCAGGGGGAATGAGCAGTTCTTC
j_call: TRBJ2-7; v_call: TRBV25-1; d_call: TRBD2; clone_size: -; cdr3_aa: CASSDPSGPTYEQYF; cdr3_nt: TGTGCCAGCAGTGACCCTAGCGGGCCTACCTACGAGCAGTACTTC
j_call: TRBJ2-1; v_call: TRBV5-5; d_call: -; clone_size: once; cdr3_aa: CASSFSVSSYNEQFF; cdr3_nt: TGTGCCAGCAGCTTCTCAGTTAGCTCCTACAATGAGCAGTTCTTC
j_call: TRBJ1-4; v_call: TRBV3-1; d_call: -; clone_size: -; cdr3_aa: CASSQEVISTNEKLFF; cdr3_nt: TGTGCCAGCAGCCAAGAGGTGATCTCAACTAATGAAAAACTGTTTTTT
j_call: TRBJ2-3; v_call: TRBV20-1; d_call: -; clone_size: -; cdr3_aa: CSASPLGGSTDTQYF; cdr3_nt: TGCAGTGCTAGCCCCCTTGGGGGGAGCACAGATACGCAGTATTTT
j_call: TRBJ2-5; v_call: TRBV3-1; d_call: -; clone_size: once; cdr3_aa: CASSRDWGQETQYF; cdr3_nt: TGTGCCAGCAGCCGAGACTGGGGCCAAGAGACCCAGTACTTC
j_call: TRBJ1-1; v_call: TRBV29-1; d_call: -; clone_size: -; cdr3_aa: CSVVLRQRPTNTEAFF; cdr3_nt: TGCAGCGTTGTTCTCCGACAGCGTCCGACCAACACTGAAGCTTTCTTT
j_call: TRBJ1-4; v_call: TRBV6-6; d_call: -; clone_size: -; cdr3_aa: CASSYSGDIEKLFF; cdr3_nt: TGTGCCAGCAGTTACTCTGGGGACATTGAAAAACTGTTTTTT
j_call: TRBJ2-7; v_call: TRBV6-2/TRBV6-3; d_call: -; clone_size: -; cdr3_aa: CASSYSPGAGDVEQYF; cdr3_nt: TGTGCCAGCAGTTACTCGCCGGGGGCAGGGGATGTCGAGCAGTACTTC
j_call: TRBJ1-2; v_call: TRBV4-1; d_call: -; clone_size: -; cdr3_aa: CASSQQGGGANYGYTF; cdr3_nt: TGCGCCAGCAGCCAACAGGGAGGGGGGGCTAACTATGGCTACACCTTC
j_call: TRBJ2-1; v_call: TRBV7-9; d_call: -; clone_size: -; cdr3_aa: CASSGPEYAGRNNEQFF; cdr3_nt: TGTGCCAGCAGCGGTCCAGAATATGCGGGACGAAACAATGAGCAGTTCTTC
j_call: TRBJ2-1; v_call: TRBV5-1; d_call: TRBD1; clone_size: -; cdr3_aa: CASTNRGAYNEQFF; cdr3_nt: TGCGCCAGCACCAACAGGGGGGCCTACAATGAGCAGTTCTTC
j_call: TRBJ2-1; v_call: TRBV9; d_call: -; clone_size: -; cdr3_aa: CASTPATRGRYNEQFF; cdr3_nt: TGTGCCAGCACTCCCGCGACCAGGGGAAGGTACAATGAGCAGTTCTTC